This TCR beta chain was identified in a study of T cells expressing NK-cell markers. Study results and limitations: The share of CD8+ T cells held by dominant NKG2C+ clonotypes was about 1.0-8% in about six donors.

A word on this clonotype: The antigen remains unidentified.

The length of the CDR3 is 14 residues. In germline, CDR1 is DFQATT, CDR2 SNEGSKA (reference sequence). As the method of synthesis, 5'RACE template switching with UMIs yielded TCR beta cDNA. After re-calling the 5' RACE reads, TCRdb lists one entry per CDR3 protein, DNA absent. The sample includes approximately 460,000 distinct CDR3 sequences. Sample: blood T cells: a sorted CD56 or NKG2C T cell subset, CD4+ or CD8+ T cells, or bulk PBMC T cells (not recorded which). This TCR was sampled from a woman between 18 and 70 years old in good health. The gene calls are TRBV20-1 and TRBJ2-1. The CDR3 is CSARDRTPYNEQFF.